What follows are 25 T cell receptor beta chains derived from one specimen sequenced in a study of human CD8 memory T cell subsets. Researchers made TCR beta libraries via UMI-labeled 5' RACE. One entry per CDR3 protein, without DNA, is what TCRdb gives after re-calling the 5' RACE reads. The sample features 10,000 to 11,000 distinct CDR3 sequences, with 15% in its top ten. The sequencing sample was made of CD8+ T cells from PBMCs. All receptors come from a human donor in good health.

The genes are TRBV28 and TRBJ2-1; TCRdb returns TRBD2, unconfirmable since there is no DNA. Germline V CDR1 and CDR2: MDHEN, SYDVKM. The CDR3 is made up of 14 amino acids. The chain's CDR3 is CASTTSLAGGEQFF.

The V call is TRBV10-1, the J call TRBJ2-7. Germline lookup yields CDR1 WNHNN and CDR2 SYGVQD (reference sequence). The CDR3 consists of 14 residues. CDR3: CASSESLAHYEQYF.

The chain is built from TRBV5-1 and TRBJ1-5; TCRdb reports TRBD1, a call that lacks DNA to check it against. Germline CDR1 SGHRS, CDR2 YFSETQ. The CDR3 has 16 amino acids. The chain's CDR3 is CASSLGQGARNQPQHF.

This chain joins TRBV7-9 and TRBJ1-4. Per the germline V gene, CDR1 is SEHNR and CDR2 is FQNEAQ (reference sequence). CDR3 length: 15 residues. The CDR3 protein is CASSNTATTNEKLFF.

The gene calls are TRBV6-6 and TRBJ1-2; TCRdb selects TRBD1, and the lack of DNA leaves this call unchecked. The CDR3 totals 13 residues. Germline V CDR1 and CDR2: MNHNY, SVGAGI (reference sequence). CDR3 protein: CASSHGTGEGYTF.

This clonotype is medium-sized by frequency. The chain recombines TRBV10-3 with TRBJ1-1; TCRdb's D call, TRBD1, is unchecked because there is no DNA. CDR1 and CDR2 (germline): ENHRY, SYGVKD. This CDR3 contains 12 residues. CDR3 sequence: CAISGSGQKAFF.

This chain links TRBV19 with TRBJ1-4. This CDR3 is built from 15 residues. Germline lookup yields CDR1 LNHDA and CDR2 SQIVND (reference sequence). CDR3 amino acids: CASSIVEETNEKLFF.

The CDR3 sequence is CASSYSASDSSYEQYF. The chain carries TRBV6-2 or TRBV6-3 and TRBJ2-7; TCRdb names TRBD2, which stays unverified in the absence of DNA. Germline V CDR1 and CDR2: MNHEY, SVGEGT. CDR3 length: 16 amino acids.

The chain uses TRBV28 and TRBJ2-1; no DNA is available, so the TRBD2 call from TCRdb remains unchecked. This CDR3 has 15 amino acids. The germline V gene encodes CDR1 MDHEN and CDR2 SYDVKM. This CDR3 reads CASSPGGGRRNEQFF. Filled out from reference TRBV28 and TRBJ2-1, the complete variable domain reads DVKVTQSSRYLVKRTGEKVFLECVQDMDHENMFWYRQDPGLGLRLIYFSYDVKMKEKGDIPEGYSVSREKKERFSLILESASTNQTSMYLCASSPGGGRRNEQFFGPGTRLTVL.

The chain carries TRBV5-1 and TRBJ2-7; TCRdb proposes TRBD1, but this gene call is untestable without DNA. The CDR3 runs 15 residues. Germline V gene lookup returns CDR1 SGHRS and CDR2 YFSETQ. CDR3 protein: CASSFIGVNSYEQYF.

The chain recombines TRBV4-1 with TRBJ2-7. The germline CDR1 and CDR2 sequences are MGHRA and YSYEKL. The length of the CDR3 is 15 residues. The CDR3: CASSQEDVLSYEQYF.

This rearrangement joins TRBV6-2 or TRBV6-3 to TRBJ2-5; TCRdb picks TRBD1, but there is no DNA to check that call. The CDR3 has 14 amino acids. Germline lookup yields CDR1 MNHEY and CDR2 SVGEGT. CDR3 protein: CASSYKGGRETQYF.

This chain connects TRBV7-6 to TRBJ2-4. This CDR3 is 15 amino acids long. Per germline, CDR1 SGHVS and CDR2 FNYEAQ. The CDR3 loop is CASSLFGLAKNIQYF.

The V call is TRBV18, the J call TRBJ2-3. Germline V gives CDR1 KGHSH, CDR2 LQKENI. CDR3 size: 13 residues. CDR3 in amino acids: CASSPPMTDTQYF.

V is TRBV9 and J is TRBJ2-7; TCRdb names TRBD1, which stays unverified in the absence of DNA. The CDR3 spans 15 residues. Germline lookup yields CDR1 SGDLS and CDR2 YYNGEE. The CDR3 loop reads CASSPRGRGFNEQYF.

This clonotype is labeled medium-sized (0.01 to 0.1%) based on frequency. This chain connects TRBV23-1 to TRBJ2-4; there is no DNA to check the TCRdb D call of TRBD2. TRBV23-1 is identified as an open reading frame with a role that is uncertain. The CDR3 is made up of 16 amino acids. The CDR3 protein is CASRGLAGVPKNIQYF.

Considering frequency, this clonotype is medium-sized (0.01 to 0.1%). This chain's CDR3 is CASSLGHNEQFF. V is TRBV11-2 and J is TRBJ2-1. Germline loops: CDR1 SGHAT, CDR2 FQNNGV. CDR3 length: 12 amino acids.

Judged by frequency, this clonotype is medium-sized. CDR3 region: CASKSDFYSNQPQHF. The rearrangement uses TRBV6-4 and TRBJ1-5. Germline V gene data show CDR1 as MRHNA and CDR2 as SNTAGT. The CDR3 loop spans 15 amino acids.

The chain has TRBV7-6 and TRBJ2-4; TCRdb gives TRBD2 as the D gene, but with no DNA this cannot be confirmed. This CDR3 is 18 amino acids long. Germline V gene data show CDR1 as SGHVS and CDR2 as FNYEAQ. CDR3 amino acids: CASSLTSGRAGAKNIQYF.

This chain's CDR3 is CASSLNGVFSYNEQFF. The chain has TRBV5-6 and TRBJ2-1. Germline values: CDR1 SGHDT, CDR2 YYEEEE. CDR3 length equals 16 residues. The complete variable domain, with remaining parts taken from reference TRBV5-6 and TRBJ2-1, reads DAGVTQSPTHLIKTRGQQVTLRCSPKSGHDTVSWYQQALGQGPQFIFQYYEEEERQRGNFPDRFSGHQFPNYSSELNVNALLLGDSALYLCASSLNGVFSYNEQFFGPGTRLTVL.

This chain joins TRBV2 and TRBJ2-2; TCRdb's D call of TRBD2 is untestable without DNA. Germline V gene sequence: CDR1 SNHLY, CDR2 FYNNEI. The CDR3 totals 16 residues. The CDR3 here is CASSLGLAVNTGELFF.

The chain has TRBV5-6 and TRBJ2-1. Germline V gene data show CDR1 as SGHDT and CDR2 as YYEEEE. The CDR3 is 12 residues long. CDR3 protein: CASSLLVNEQFF.

The chain recombines TRBV24-1 with TRBJ2-1; checking the TCRdb D call of TRBD2 is not possible without DNA. The CDR3 runs to 16 residues. Germline assignment: CDR1 KGHDR and CDR2 SFDVKD. The CDR3 protein is CATSGSSGRPYNEQFF.

The chain carries TRBV18 and TRBJ1-1; TCRdb outputs TRBD1, but without DNA this stays unchecked. Germline V lookup: CDR1 KGHSH, CDR2 LQKENI. This CDR3 has 13 amino acids. The CDR3 reads CASSPVDTSEAFF.

The chain is built from TRBV6-2 or TRBV6-3 and TRBJ2-7; TCRdb reports TRBD2, a call that lacks DNA to check it against. The length of the CDR3 is 16 residues. The germline V gene encodes CDR1 MNHEY and CDR2 SVGEGT. The CDR3 spells CASSSIKGPSSYEQYF.